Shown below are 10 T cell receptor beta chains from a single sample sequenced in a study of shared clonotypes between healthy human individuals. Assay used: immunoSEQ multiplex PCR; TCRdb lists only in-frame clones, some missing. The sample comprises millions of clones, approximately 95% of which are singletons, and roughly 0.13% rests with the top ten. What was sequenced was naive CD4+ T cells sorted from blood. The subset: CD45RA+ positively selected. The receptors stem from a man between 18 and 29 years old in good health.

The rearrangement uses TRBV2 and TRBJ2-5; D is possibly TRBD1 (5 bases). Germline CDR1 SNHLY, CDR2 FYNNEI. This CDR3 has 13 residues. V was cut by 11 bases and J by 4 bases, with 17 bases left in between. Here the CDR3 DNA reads TGTGCCGGCACGGCCCTGCAGGGAGAGACCCAGTACTTC. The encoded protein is CAGTALQGETQYF.

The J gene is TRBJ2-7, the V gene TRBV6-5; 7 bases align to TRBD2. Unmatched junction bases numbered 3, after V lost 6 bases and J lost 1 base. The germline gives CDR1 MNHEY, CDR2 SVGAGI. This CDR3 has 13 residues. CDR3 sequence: CASRQAGSYEQYF. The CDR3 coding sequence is TGTGCCAGCAGGCAAGCGGGGTCCTACGAGCAGTACTTC.

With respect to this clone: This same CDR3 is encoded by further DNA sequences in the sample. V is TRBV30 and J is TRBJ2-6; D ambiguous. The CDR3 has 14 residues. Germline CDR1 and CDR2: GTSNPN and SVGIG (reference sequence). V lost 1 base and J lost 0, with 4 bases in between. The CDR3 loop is CAWSAHSGANVLTF. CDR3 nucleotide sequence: TGTGCCTGGAGTGCCCACTCTGGGGCCAACGTCCTGACTTTC.

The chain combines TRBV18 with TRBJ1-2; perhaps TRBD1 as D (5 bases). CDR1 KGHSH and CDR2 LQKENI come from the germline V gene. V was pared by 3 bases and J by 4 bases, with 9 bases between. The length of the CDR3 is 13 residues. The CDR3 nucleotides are TGTGCCAGCTCACCGGGGGTAGTCTATGGCTACACCTTC. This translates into CASSPGVVYGYTF.

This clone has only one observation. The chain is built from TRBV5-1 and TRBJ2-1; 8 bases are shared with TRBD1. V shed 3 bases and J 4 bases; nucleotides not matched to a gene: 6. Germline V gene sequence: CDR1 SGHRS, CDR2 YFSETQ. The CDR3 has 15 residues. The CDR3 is CASSYLQGGYNEQFF. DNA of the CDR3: TGCGCCAGCAGCTACCTACAGGGGGGATACAATGAGCAGTTCTTC.

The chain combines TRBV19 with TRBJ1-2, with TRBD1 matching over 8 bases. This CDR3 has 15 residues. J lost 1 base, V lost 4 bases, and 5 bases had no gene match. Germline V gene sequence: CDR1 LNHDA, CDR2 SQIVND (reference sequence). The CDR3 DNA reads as TGTGCCAGTAGTAGCCAGGGGGCGGTTAACTATGGCTACACCTTC. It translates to CASSSQGAVNYGYTF. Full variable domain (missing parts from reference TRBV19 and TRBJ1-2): DGGITQSPKYLFRKEGQNVTLSCEQNLNHDAMYWYRQDPGQGLRLIYYSQIVNDFQKGDIAEGYSVSREKKESFPLTVTSAQKNPTAFYLCASSSQGAVNYGYTFGSGTRLTVV.

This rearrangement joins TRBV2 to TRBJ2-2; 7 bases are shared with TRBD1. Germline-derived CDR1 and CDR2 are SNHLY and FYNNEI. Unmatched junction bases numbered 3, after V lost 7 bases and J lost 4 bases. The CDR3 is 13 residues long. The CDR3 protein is CASMGQSTGELFF. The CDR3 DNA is TGTGCCAGCATGGGACAGAGCACCGGGGAGCTGTTTTTT.

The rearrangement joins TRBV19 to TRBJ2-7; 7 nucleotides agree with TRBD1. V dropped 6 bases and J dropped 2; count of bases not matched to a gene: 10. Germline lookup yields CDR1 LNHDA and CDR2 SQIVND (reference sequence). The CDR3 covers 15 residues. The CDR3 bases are TGTGCCAGTAGCGTCCAAGGGGGCCCCACCTACGAGCAGTACTTC. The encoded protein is CASSVQGGPTYEQYF.

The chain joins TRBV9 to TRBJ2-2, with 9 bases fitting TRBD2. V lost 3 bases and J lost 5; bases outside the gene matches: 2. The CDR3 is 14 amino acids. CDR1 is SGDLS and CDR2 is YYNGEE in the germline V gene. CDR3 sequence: CASSASGVTGELFF. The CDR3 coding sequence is TGTGCCAGCAGCGCTAGCGGGGTGACCGGGGAGCTGTTTTTT.

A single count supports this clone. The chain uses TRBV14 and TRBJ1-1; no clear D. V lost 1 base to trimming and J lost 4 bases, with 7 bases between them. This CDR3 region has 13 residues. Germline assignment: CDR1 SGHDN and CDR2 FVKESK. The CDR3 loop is CASSQGTATEAFF. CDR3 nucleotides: TGTGCCAGCAGCCAAGGTACAGCCACTGAAGCTTTCTTT.